The text below deals with one T cell receptor beta chain. The antigen is unknown. This entry comes from a study of T cell responses to AZD1222 COVID-19 vaccine. Findings and caveats of the study: When two AZD1222 doses had been given, Spike-specific TCR breadth and depth rose.

Germline V gives CDR1 MNHEY, CDR2 SVGAGI. The CDR3 is 11 residues long. The V end lost 6 bases, the J end lost 6 bases, and 7 bases lay between the germline ends. Clones were sequenced by immunoSEQ multiplex PCR, and TCRdb holds only the in-frame ones, with some missing. The data contain about 170,000 clones, around 90% of them seen just once; the ten biggest clones take up about 1.6%. The chain is built from TRBV6-5 and TRBJ2-3, with a tentative D call TRBD2 (5 bases). The sequencing used peripheral blood, collected on day 0 of AZD1222 vaccination. The receptor was derived from an adult in good health. Here the CDR3 DNA reads TGTGCCAGCAGCTCGGGGGATACGCAGTATTTT. It codes for CASSSGDTQYF.